The 7 T cell receptor beta chains presented below share a single source sample, sequenced in a study of CD4 T cells in relation to SARS-CoV-2 and coronaviruses. No antigen has been assigned to these receptors. CD4+ T cells from unexposed donors were obtained before the COVID-19 pandemic (2011-2018). After more than eight days of culture, CD4+ T cells were isolated. Here immunoSEQ multiplex PCR was the method, and the copy in TCRdb shows in-frame clones only, minus some. This table holds approximately 17,000 clones, 75% to 85% found once. The sample consisted of CD4+ T cells from PBMCs, cultured in vitro. These receptors were obtained from a human donor in good health.

CDR3 region: CSEGREGKNTEAFF. The CDR3 DNA sequence: TGCAGCGAGGGACGCGAGGGTAAGAACACTGAAGCTTTCTTT. This chain uses TRBV29-1 with TRBJ1-1, with D perhaps TRBD1 (5 bases). In germline, CDR1 is SQVTM, CDR2 ANQGSEA. V was trimmed by 7 bases and J by 1 base, leaving 16 bases between them. The length of the CDR3 is 14 residues.

This clone is large within its sample. This chain joins TRBV7-3 and TRBJ2-7; TRBD2 is a possible D gene (6 bases). The V end lost 5 bases, the J end lost 7 bases, and 15 bases lay between the germline ends. This CDR3 has 13 amino acids. Looked up from germline, CDR1 is SGHTA and CDR2 is FQGTGA. This CDR3 reads CASSPYLAREQYF. In nucleotides, the CDR3 is TGTGCCAGCAGCCCATATCTAGCGAGGGAGCAGTACTTC.

V usage is TRBV5-1 and J usage is TRBJ1-1, with 9 bases aligning to TRBD1. CDR3 length: 15 amino acids. The J segment lost 9 bases and the V segment lost 6 bases, leaving 15 bases of the junction unmatched. Germline lookup yields CDR1 SGHRS and CDR2 YFSETQ. CDR3 amino acids: CASTWTGEPPIKAFF. The CDR3 DNA is TGCGCCAGCACTTGGACAGGGGAACCGCCTATCAAAGCTTTCTTT.

The gene calls are TRBV4-2 and TRBJ2-1; TRBD2 aligns across 9 bases. The CDR3 runs 18 residues. J was trimmed by 0 bases and V by 0 bases; bases with no gene match: 6. Germline V gene lookup returns CDR1 LGHNA and CDR2 YNFKEQ. The CDR3 spells CASSQDADSGSSYNEQFF. CDR3 in DNA: TGTGCCAGCAGCCAAGATGCGGATAGCGGGAGCTCCTACAATGAGCAGTTCTTC.

The chain carries TRBV28 and TRBJ1-1, with D unresolved. The ends were cut back, 5 bases at V and 5 bases at J, with 12 bases in the middle. The CDR3 length is 13 residues. From germline, CDR1 is MDHEN and CDR2 SYDVKM. CDR3 DNA: TGTGCCAGCAGTGCCCGGGGTGATACTGAAGCTTTCTTT. Translation: CASSARGDTEAFF. Together with reference TRBV28 and TRBJ1-1, the CDR3 gives the full variable domain: DVKVTQSSRYLVKRTGEKVFLECVQDMDHENMFWYRQDPGLGLRLIYFSYDVKMKEKGDIPEGYSVSREKKERFSLILESASTNQTSMYLCASSARGDTEAFFGQGTRLTVV.

The rearrangement joins TRBV19 to TRBJ1-2, with unresolved D. This CDR3 contains 12 residues. V lost 0 bases and J lost 4, with 3 bases in between. In germline, CDR1 is LNHDA, CDR2 SQIVND (reference sequence). CDR3 coding DNA: TGTGCCAGTAGTATAGAGGGCTATGGCTACACCTTC. Its translation: CASSIEGYGYTF.

V usage is TRBV5-4 and J usage is TRBJ1-4; 7 bases are shared with TRBD1. Per the germline V gene, CDR1 is SGHNT and CDR2 is YYREEE (reference sequence). V was clipped by 0 bases and J by 5 bases; unmatched bases: 4. The CDR3 covers 15 residues. The CDR3 reads CASSLGGGWNEKLFF. Here the CDR3 DNA reads TGTGCCAGCAGCTTGGGAGGGGGCTGGAATGAAAAACTGTTTTTT.